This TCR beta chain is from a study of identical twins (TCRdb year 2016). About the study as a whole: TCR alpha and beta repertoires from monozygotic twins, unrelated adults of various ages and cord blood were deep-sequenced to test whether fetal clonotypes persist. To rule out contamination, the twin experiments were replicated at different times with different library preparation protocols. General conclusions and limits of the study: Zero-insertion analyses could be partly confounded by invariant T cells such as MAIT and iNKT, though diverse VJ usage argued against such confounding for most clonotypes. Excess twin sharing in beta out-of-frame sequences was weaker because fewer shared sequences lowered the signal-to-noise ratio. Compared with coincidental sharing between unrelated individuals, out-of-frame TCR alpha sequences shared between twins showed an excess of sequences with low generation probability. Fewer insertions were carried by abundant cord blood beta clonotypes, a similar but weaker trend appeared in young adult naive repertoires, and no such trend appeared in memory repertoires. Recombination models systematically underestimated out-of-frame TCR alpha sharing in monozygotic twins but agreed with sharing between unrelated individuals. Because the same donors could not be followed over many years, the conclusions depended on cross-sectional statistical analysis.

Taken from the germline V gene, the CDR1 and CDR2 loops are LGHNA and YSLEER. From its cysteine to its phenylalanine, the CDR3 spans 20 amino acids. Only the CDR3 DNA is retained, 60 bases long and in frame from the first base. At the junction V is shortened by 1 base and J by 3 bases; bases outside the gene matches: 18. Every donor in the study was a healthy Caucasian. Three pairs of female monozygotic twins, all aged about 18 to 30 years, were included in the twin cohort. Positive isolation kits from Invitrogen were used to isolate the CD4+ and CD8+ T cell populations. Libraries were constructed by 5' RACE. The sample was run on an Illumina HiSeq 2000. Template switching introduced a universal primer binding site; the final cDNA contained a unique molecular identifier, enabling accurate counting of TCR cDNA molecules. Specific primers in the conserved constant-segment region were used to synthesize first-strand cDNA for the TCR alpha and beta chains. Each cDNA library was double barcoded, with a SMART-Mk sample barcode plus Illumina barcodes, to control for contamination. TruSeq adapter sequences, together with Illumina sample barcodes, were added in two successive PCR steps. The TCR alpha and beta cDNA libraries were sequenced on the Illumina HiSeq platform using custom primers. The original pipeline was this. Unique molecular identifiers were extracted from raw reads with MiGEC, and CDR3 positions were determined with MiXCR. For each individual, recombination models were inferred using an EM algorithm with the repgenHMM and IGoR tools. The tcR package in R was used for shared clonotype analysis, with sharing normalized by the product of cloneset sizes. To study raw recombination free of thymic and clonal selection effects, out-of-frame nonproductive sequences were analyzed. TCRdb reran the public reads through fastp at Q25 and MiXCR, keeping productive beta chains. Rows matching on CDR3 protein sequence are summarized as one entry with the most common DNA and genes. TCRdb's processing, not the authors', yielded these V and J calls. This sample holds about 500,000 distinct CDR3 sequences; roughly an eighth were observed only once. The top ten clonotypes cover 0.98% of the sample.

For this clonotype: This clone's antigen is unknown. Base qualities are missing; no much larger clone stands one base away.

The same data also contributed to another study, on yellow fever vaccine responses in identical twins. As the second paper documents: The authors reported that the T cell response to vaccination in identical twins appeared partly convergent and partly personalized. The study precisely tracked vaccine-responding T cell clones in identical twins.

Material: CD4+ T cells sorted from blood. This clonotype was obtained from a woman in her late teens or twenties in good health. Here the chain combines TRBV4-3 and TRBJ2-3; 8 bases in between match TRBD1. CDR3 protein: CASSQGWQGARITKTDTQYF. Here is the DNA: TGCGCCAGCAGCCAAGGGTGGCAGGGGGCGCGCATAACCAAAACAGATACGCAGTATTTT.